This T cell receptor (beta chain) was profiled in a study of blood T cell repertoires in COVID-19. Turning to this clone: An end of the junction does not agree with germline; a read error may underlie this.

Source study methods: Quantification of nucleated cells was approximated via reference gene primer amplification. The protocol was immunoSEQ multiplex PCR, while the TCRdb copy is restricted to in-frame clones and leaves out a portion. V and J calls and clone size are given by that table; D and trimming were obtained from the DNA. The sample includes some 120,000 clones, around 84% of them seen just once. CDR1 and CDR2 (germline): SGHTA, FQGNSA. The CDR3 spans 15 residues. The sequencing input was peripheral blood. This sequence originates from a man aged 35 to 55 with acute or convalescent COVID-19. The V call is TRBV7-2, the J call TRBJ2-7; 10 nucleotides agree with TRBD1. Written as DNA, the CDR3 is TGTGCCAGCAGGTTAGAGGGACAGGGGCCCTACGAGCAGTACTTC. Translated, it gives CASRLEGQGPYEQYF.